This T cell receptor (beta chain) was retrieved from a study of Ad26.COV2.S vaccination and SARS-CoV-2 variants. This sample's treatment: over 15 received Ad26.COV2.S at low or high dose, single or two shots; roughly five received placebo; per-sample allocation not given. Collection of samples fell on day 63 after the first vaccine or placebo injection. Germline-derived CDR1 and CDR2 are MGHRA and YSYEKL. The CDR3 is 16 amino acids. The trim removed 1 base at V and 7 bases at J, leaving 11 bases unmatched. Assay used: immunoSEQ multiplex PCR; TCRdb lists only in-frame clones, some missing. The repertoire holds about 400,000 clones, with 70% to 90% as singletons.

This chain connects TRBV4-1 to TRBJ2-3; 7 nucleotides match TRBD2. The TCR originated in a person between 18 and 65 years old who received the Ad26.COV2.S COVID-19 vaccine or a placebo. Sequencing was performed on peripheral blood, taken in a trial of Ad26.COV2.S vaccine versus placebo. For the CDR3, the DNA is TGCGCCAGCAGCCAAGGCCGCGGGGGAAAATATCATACGCAGTATTTT. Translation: CASSQGRGGKYHTQYF.